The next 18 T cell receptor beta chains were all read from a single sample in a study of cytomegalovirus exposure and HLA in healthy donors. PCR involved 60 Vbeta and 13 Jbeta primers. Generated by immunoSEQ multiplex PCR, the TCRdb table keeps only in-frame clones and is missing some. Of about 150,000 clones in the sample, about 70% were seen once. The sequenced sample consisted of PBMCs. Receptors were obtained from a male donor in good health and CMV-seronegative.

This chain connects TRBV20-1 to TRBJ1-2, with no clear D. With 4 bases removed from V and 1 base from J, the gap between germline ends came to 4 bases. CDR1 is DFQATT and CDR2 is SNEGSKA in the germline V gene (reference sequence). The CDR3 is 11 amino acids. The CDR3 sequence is CSATVNYGYTF. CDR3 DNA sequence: TGCAGTGCTACCGTTAACTATGGCTACACCTTC.

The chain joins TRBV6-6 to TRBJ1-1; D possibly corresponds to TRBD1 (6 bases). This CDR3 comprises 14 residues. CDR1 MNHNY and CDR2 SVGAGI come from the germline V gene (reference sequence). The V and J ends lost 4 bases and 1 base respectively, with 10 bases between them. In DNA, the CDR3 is TGTGCCAGCAGTTTGAGACAGGCGAACACTGAAGCTTTCTTT. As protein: CASSLRQANTEAFF.

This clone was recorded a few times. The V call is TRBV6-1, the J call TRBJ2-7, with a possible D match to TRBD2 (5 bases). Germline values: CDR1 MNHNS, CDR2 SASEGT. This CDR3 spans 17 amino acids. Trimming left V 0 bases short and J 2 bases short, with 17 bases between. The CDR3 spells CASSEAGWGDPAYEQYF. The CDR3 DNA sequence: TGTGCCAGCAGTGAAGCTGGGTGGGGAGATCCTGCCTACGAGCAGTACTTC.

The CDR3 coding sequence is TGTGCCAGCAGCGCGGGACCCGTTAATGAGCAGTTCTTC. Protein: CASSAGPVNEQFF. The chain joins TRBV5-5 to TRBJ2-1, with a possible D match to TRBD2 (6 bases). Germline CDR1 and CDR2: SGHKS and YYEKEE (reference sequence). V shed 4 bases and J shed 7 bases, with 12 bases lying between them. CDR3 length: 13 amino acids.

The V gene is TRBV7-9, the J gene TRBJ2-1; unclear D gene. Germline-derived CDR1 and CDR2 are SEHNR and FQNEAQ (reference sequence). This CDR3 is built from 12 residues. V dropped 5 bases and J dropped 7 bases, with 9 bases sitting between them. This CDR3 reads CASSPILNEQFF. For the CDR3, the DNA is TGTGCCAGCAGCCCCATTTTGAATGAGCAGTTCTTC.

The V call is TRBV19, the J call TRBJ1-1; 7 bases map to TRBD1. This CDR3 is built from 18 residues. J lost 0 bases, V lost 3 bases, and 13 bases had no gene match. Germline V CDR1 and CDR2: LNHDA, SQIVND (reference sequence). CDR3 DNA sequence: TGTGCCAGTAGTATGGGGGATCTGACAGGGTTCATGAACACTGAAGCTTTCTTT. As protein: CASSMGDLTGFMNTEAFF.

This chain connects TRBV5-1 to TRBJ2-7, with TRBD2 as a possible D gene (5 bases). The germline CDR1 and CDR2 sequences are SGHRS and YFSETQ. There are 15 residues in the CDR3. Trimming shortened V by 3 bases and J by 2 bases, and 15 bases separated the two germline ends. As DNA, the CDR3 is TGCGCCAGCAGCTCCGTGGGGAGTTATCCCTACGAGCAGTACTTC. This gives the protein CASSSVGSYPYEQYF. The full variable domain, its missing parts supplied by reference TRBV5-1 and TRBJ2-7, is KAGVTQTPRYLIKTRGQQVTLSCSPISGHRSVSWYQQTPGQGLQFLFEYFSETQRNKGNFPGRFSGRQFSNSRSEMNVSTLELGDSALYLCASSSVGSYPYEQYFGPGTRLTVT.

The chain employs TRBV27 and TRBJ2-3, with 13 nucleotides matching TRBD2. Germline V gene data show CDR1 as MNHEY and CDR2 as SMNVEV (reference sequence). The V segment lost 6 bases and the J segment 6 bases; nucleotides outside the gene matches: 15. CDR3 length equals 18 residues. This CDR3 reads CASSPLPFGLAGVDTQYF. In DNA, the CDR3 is TGTGCCAGCAGCCCGCTTCCGTTTGGACTAGCGGGAGTTGATACGCAGTATTTT.

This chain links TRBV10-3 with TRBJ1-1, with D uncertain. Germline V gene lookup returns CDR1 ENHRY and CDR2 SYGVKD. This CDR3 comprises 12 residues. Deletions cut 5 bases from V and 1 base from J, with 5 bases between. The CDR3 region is CAISTRNTEAFF. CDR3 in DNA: TGTGCCATCAGTACCAGGAACACTGAAGCTTTCTTT.

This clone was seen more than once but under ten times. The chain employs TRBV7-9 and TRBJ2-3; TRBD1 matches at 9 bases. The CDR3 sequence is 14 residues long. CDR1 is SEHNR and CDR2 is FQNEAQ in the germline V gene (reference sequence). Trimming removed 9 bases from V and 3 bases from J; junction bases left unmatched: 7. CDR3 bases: TGTGCCAGTGCTGGGGGACAGGGAACAGATACGCAGTATTTT. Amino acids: CASAGGQGTDTQYF.

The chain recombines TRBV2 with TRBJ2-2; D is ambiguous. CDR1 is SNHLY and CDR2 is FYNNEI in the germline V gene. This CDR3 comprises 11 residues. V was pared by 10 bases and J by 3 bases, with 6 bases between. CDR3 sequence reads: CAITDTGELFF. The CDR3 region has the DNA TGTGCCATAACTGACACCGGGGAGCTGTTTTTT.

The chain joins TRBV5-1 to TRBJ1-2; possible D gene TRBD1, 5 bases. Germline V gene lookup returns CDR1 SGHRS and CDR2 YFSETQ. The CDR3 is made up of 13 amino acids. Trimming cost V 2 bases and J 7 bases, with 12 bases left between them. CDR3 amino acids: CASSFSREVGYTF. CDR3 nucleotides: TGCGCCAGCAGCTTTTCCAGGGAAGTTGGCTACACCTTC.

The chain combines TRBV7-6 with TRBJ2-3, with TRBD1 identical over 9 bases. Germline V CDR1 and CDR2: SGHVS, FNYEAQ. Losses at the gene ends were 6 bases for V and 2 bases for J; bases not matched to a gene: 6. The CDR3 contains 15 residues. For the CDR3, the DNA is TGTGCCAGCAGGGGGACAGGGTACTTCACAGATACGCAGTATTTT. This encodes CASRGTGYFTDTQYF.

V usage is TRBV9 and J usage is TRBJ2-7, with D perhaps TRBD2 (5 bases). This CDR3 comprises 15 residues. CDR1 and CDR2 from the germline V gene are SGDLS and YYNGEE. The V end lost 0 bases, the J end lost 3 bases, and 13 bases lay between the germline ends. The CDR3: CASSVAAEAFYEQYF. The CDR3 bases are TGTGCCAGCAGCGTAGCAGCGGAGGCCTTCTACGAGCAGTACTTC.

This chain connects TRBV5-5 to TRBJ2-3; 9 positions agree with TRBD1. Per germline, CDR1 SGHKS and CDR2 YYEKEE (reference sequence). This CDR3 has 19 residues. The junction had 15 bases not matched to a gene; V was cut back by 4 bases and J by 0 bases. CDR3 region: CASSLGRGQGHRSTDTQYF. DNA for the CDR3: TGTGCCAGCAGCCTTGGTAGGGGACAGGGTCACCGGAGCACAGATACGCAGTATTTT. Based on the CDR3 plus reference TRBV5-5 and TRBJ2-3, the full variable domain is DAGVTQSPTHLIKTRGQQVTLRCSPISGHKSVSWYQQVLGQGPQFIFQYYEKEERGRGNFPDRFSARQFPNYSSELNVNALLLGDSALYLCASSLGRGQGHRSTDTQYFGPGTRLTVL.

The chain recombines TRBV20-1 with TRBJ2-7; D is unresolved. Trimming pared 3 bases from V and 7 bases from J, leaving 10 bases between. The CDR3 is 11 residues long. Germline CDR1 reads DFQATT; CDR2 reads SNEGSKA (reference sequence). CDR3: CSASNRREQYF. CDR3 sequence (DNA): TGCAGTGCTAGTAATAGGCGGGAGCAGTACTTC.

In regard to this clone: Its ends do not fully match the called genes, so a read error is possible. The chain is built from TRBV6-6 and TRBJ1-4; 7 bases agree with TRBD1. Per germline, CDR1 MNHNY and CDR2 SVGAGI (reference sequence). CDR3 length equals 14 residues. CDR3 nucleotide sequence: TGTGCCGGAAGAGGGGGCAGTAGAGGTGAAAAACTGTCTTTT. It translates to CAGRGGSRGEKLSF.

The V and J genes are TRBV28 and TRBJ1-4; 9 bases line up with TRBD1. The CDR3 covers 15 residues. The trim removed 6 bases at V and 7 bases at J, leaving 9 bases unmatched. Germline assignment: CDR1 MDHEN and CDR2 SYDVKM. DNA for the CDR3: TGTGCCAGCAGCCAAACAGGGGGCATAGGTGAAAAACTGTTTTTT. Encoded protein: CASSQTGGIGEKLFF.